Each of the 31 T cell receptor beta chains below was sequenced from the same sample in a study of post-analysis software for immune sequencing data. Study-wide results and limits: Relative to controls, patients had 4 or 5 TRBV segments at higher frequency, with TRBV5-6, TRBV5-1 and TRBV20-1 among these.

Prepared libraries of TCR beta cDNA carried unique molecular identifiers. TCRdb re-derived calls from the PCR reads in MiXCR, one entry per CDR3 protein. The table lists hundreds of thousands of distinct CDR3 sequences, approximately 45% of them singletons. The antigens of these receptors remain unknown. The sequencing sample was made of blood. These receptors were taken from a girl aged 10-17 years with multiple sclerosis.

The gene calls are TRBV10-3 and TRBJ2-7, with 7 bases matching TRBD1. This CDR3 region has 15 residues. Germline-derived CDR1 and CDR2 are ENHRY and SYGVKD. The ends lost 3 bases at V and 0 bases at J; junction bases unmatched: 5. CDR3 region: CAISDPGTDSYEQYF. As DNA, the CDR3 is TGTGCCATCAGTGACCCTGGGACAGACTCCTACGAGCAGTACTTC.

J is TRBJ1-2 and V is TRBV18; 7 bases map to TRBD1. CDR1 and CDR2 (germline): KGHSH, LQKENI. Trimming at V came to 3 bases and at J to 2 bases, leaving 6 bases not matched to a gene. This CDR3 has 15 residues. The CDR3 region is CASSPGQPLNYGYTF. In nucleotides, the CDR3 is TGTGCCAGCTCACCGGGACAGCCCTTGAACTATGGCTACACCTTC.

This chain connects TRBV11-2 to TRBJ2-3, with a possible D match to TRBD2 (5 bases). Deletions cut 5 bases from V and 2 bases from J, with 17 bases between. This CDR3 region has 16 residues. CDR1 and CDR2 from the germline V gene are SGHAT and FQNNGV. This CDR3 reads CASSPGILTFTDTQYF. The CDR3 nucleotides are TGTGCCAGCAGCCCCGGGATACTAACCTTCACAGATACGCAGTATTTT.

The chain uses TRBV27 and TRBJ2-4; 7 bases match TRBD2. Trimming took 6 bases from V and 13 from J; bases not matched to a gene: 15. In germline, CDR1 is MNHEY, CDR2 SMNVEV (reference sequence). This CDR3 has 14 amino acids. CDR3 bases: TGTGCCAGCAGGGGAGGGGCAGGCACCTACGGGCAGTACTTC. This encodes CASRGGAGTYGQYF.

In this sample, this clonotype turned up a few times. This CDR3 is CSARDPRTSSYNEQFF. In DNA, the CDR3 is TGCAGTGCTAGAGACCCTAGGACTAGCTCCTACAATGAGCAGTTCTTC. This chain links TRBV20-1 with TRBJ2-1, with 7 bases that match TRBD2. V was clipped by 0 bases and J by 0 bases; unmatched bases: 5. CDR1 and CDR2 from the germline V gene are DFQATT and SNEGSKA (reference sequence). This CDR3 is 16 amino acids long.

In its sample, this clonotype was seen a few times. This chain uses TRBV10-3 with TRBJ1-4; the match to TRBD1 covers 8 bases. The CDR3 runs to 15 residues. Germline assignment: CDR1 ENHRY and CDR2 SYGVKD. The J segment lost 7 bases and the V segment lost 2 bases, leaving 6 bases of the junction unmatched. The CDR3 sequence is CAISEGQGGGEKLFF. As DNA, the CDR3 is TGTGCCATCAGTGAGGGACAGGGCGGTGGTGAAAAACTGTTTTTT.

This clonotype appeared a few times. This sequence joins TRBV20-1 and TRBJ2-7, with 9 bases aligning to TRBD1. The germline CDR1 and CDR2 sequences are DFQATT and SNEGSKA (reference sequence). After removal of 3 bases from V and 3 bases from J, the junction contained 6 bases not matched to a gene. The length of the CDR3 is 14 residues. This CDR3 is CSARGDRDYYEQYF. CDR3 sequence (DNA): TGCAGTGCTAGGGGGGACAGGGACTACTACGAGCAGTACTTC.

This chain uses TRBV5-1 with TRBJ1-2, with 7 bases that match TRBD1. The CDR3 consists of 14 residues. Looked up from germline, CDR1 is SGHRS and CDR2 is YFSETQ. J was trimmed by 5 bases and V by 4 bases; bases with no gene match: 8. The CDR3, as DNA: TGCGCCAGCAGCACGACAGGGTGCACGTATGGCTACACCTTC. Amino acid sequence: CASSTTGCTYGYTF.

The chain couples TRBV20-1 to TRBJ1-1; 8 nucleotides line up with TRBD1. The CDR3 length is 15 residues. Losses at the gene ends were 5 bases for V and 1 base for J; bases not matched to a gene: 9. Germline V gene lookup returns CDR1 DFQATT and CDR2 SNEGSKA (reference sequence). CDR3 residues: CSARPGQASNTEAFF. The CDR3 nucleotides read TGCAGTGCTCGACCGGGACAGGCATCGAACACTGAAGCTTTCTTT.

The chain joins TRBV6-2 or TRBV6-3 to TRBJ1-2, with 7 bases aligning to TRBD1. The CDR3 extends over 14 amino acids. Germline V gives CDR1 MNHEY, CDR2 SVGEGT. V dropped 5 bases and J dropped 6; count of bases not matched to a gene: 9. CDR3 DNA: TGTGCCAGCAGTCGCCCTTTAACAGGGGATGGCTACACCTTC. This codes for CASSRPLTGDGYTF.

This clonotype was seen a few times. The chain has TRBV29-1 and TRBJ1-2; D might be TRBD1 (5 bases). Trimming removed 5 bases at V and 6 bases at J, with 16 bases between. CDR1 is SQVTM and CDR2 is ANQGSEA in the germline V gene. The CDR3 extends over 13 amino acids. The CDR3 loop reads CSVLTDSLDGYTF. Written as DNA, the CDR3 is TGCAGCGTTCTAACAGACAGTTTGGATGGCTACACCTTC. The full variable domain, rest sourced from reference TRBV29-1 and TRBJ1-2, is SAVISQKPSRDICQRGTSLTIQCQVDSQVTMMFWYRQQPGQSLTLIATANQGSEATYESGFVIDKFPISRPNLTFSTLTVSNMSPEDSSIYLCSVLTDSLDGYTFGSGTRLTVV.

Turning to this clonotype: One end of the junction does not line up with germline, which may come from a read error. The genes are TRBV5-1 and TRBJ2-3; TRBD2 aligns across 11 bases. Per germline, CDR1 SGHRS and CDR2 YFSETQ. The CDR3 is 17 residues long. CDR3 DNA sequence: TGTGCCAGCAGCCTAGGACTAGCGGGCGTTCGCACAGATACGCAGTATTTT. Translated, it gives CASSLGLAGVRTDTQYF.

The table lists this clonotype with a few counts. This chain links TRBV24-1 with TRBJ1-2, with unresolved D. The CDR3 is 14 amino acids. Germline V gives CDR1 KGHDR, CDR2 SFDVKD. V lost 4 bases to trimming and J lost 5 bases, with 13 bases between them. CDR3 DNA: TGTGCCACCAGTGACCCGACGGATTTATATGGCTACACCTTC. Translating it yields CATSDPTDLYGYTF.

A remark on this clonotype: This sequence may be a read error, since a much larger clone differs from it by one base. The V gene is TRBV7-2, the J gene TRBJ2-3; TRBD2 is a possible D gene (5 bases). The germline V and J ends were trimmed by 5 bases and 6 bases, with 21 bases remaining between them. Germline V gene sequence: CDR1 SGHTA, CDR2 FQGNSA. The CDR3 has 16 amino acids. In DNA form, the CDR3 reads TGTGCCAGCAGCATCCAAAACGGAGCAGAGGGTGATACGCAGTATTTT. Its translation is CASSIQNGAEGDTQYF.

The chain joins TRBV5-6 to TRBJ2-3; D is unresolved. Trimming pared 3 bases from V and 3 bases from J, leaving 14 bases between. Germline-derived CDR1 and CDR2 are SGHDT and YYEEEE. The CDR3 contains 15 residues. CDR3 coding DNA: TGTGCCAGCAGCTCTGGACCCGCCGGGACAGATACGCAGTATTTT. It yields the protein CASSSGPAGTDTQYF.

The chain combines TRBV4-1 with TRBJ2-1; 9 bases map to TRBD2. This CDR3 region has 23 residues. Trimming removed 0 bases from V and 0 bases from J; junction bases left unmatched: 21. CDR1 MGHRA and CDR2 YSYEKL come from the germline V gene. CDR3 sequence (DNA): TGCGCCAGCAGCCAAGATCCAGGGTCTCGCGGGAGGGCCGGTGGGAGCTCCTACAATGAGCAGTTCTTC. Its translation is CASSQDPGSRGRAGGSSYNEQFF.

V is TRBV12-3 or TRBV12-4 and J is TRBJ2-4, with D possibly being TRBD1 (5 bases). The J call is in doubt because the DNA end fits TRBJ2-5 better. CDR3 length equals 13 residues. The CDR3 reads CASRRTTSGTQYF. CDR3 coding DNA: TGTGCCAGCAGAAGGACAACATCAGGGACCCAGTACTTC.

The CDR3 region is CASSSQGVRGGYEQYF. The CDR3 bases are TGTGCCAGCAGCTCCCAGGGGGTAAGAGGAGGGTACGAGCAGTACTTC. V and J are TRBV28 and TRBJ2-5; perhaps TRBD1 as D (7 bases). The J call is doubtful: the DNA matches TRBJ2-7 better. The CDR3 has 16 residues. In germline, CDR1 is MDHEN, CDR2 SYDVKM.

This clonotype occurred a few times. Written as DNA, the CDR3 is TGCGCCAGCAGCCAAGAACGGGCCAACACTGAAGCTTTCTTT. Translation gives CASSQERANTEAFF. The rearrangement joins TRBV4-1 to TRBJ1-1, with no clear D. Germline V gene sequence: CDR1 MGHRA, CDR2 YSYEKL. V lost 0 bases, J lost 2 bases, and 7 bases lay in between. The CDR3 has 14 residues.

Comments on this clonotype: The germline gene is not matched at one end of the junction; a read error may be the cause. V gene TRBV12-3 or TRBV12-4 combines with J gene TRBJ2-7, with 12 bases lining up with TRBD2. The CDR3 covers 17 residues. The DNA of the CDR3 is TGTGCCGGCAGTTTTGCCGGGACTAGCGGGCCCAACTACGAGCAGTACTTC. It is translated as CAGSFAGTSGPNYEQYF.

CDR3 bases: TGCGCCAGCAGTGATGGTAATAGCTTGAATGAGCAGTTCTTC. Its translation: CASSDGNSLNEQFF. The gene calls are TRBV5-1 and TRBJ2-1; D is ambiguous. Trimming took 5 bases from V and 7 from J, leaving 16 bases between them. Germline V gives CDR1 SGHRS, CDR2 YFSETQ. This CDR3 contains 14 residues.

Only a few counts were recorded for this clonotype. The genes are TRBV2 and TRBJ2-1; 10 nucleotides match TRBD2. Germline CDR1 reads SNHLY; CDR2 reads FYNNEI. After removal of 11 bases from V and 5 bases from J, the junction contained 9 bases not matched to a gene. CDR3 size: 14 residues. The CDR3 here is CASTGTSVDNEQFF. CDR3 bases: TGTGCCTCCACCGGGACTAGCGTTGACAATGAGCAGTTCTTC.

This clonotype appeared a few times. The chain joins TRBV7-3 to TRBJ2-1; D is perhaps TRBD1 (5 bases). There are 13 residues in the CDR3. Germline CDR1 SGHTA, CDR2 FQGTGA. V lost 5 bases, J lost 7 bases, and 12 bases lay in between. CDR3 sequence (DNA): TGTGCCAGCAGCCTGTCACAGGAAAATGAGCAGTTCTTC. Residues: CASSLSQENEQFF.

This clonotype was detected only a few times. The genes are TRBV18 and TRBJ1-1; TRBD1 is a possible D gene (5 bases). Per germline, CDR1 KGHSH and CDR2 LQKENI. The CDR3 covers 14 residues. V lost 2 bases, J lost 4 bases, and 11 bases lay in between. The CDR3: CASSPDLGATEAFF. The CDR3, as DNA: TGTGCCAGCTCACCAGACCTAGGGGCCACTGAAGCTTTCTTT. Filled out from reference TRBV18 and TRBJ1-1, the complete variable domain reads NAGVMQNPRHLVRRRGQEARLRCSPMKGHSHVYWYRQLPEEGLKFMVYLQKENIIDESGMPKERFSAEFPKEGPSILRIQQVVRGDSAAYFCASSPDLGATEAFFGQGTRLTVV.

This clonotype was seen a handful of times. The chain has TRBV9 and TRBJ2-7; D perhaps matches TRBD2 (7 bases). The length of the CDR3 is 16 residues. CDR1 is SGDLS and CDR2 is YYNGEE in the germline V gene. Trimming shortened V by 3 bases and J by 1 base, and 17 bases separated the two germline ends. The CDR3 coding sequence is TGTGCCAGCAGCGAAAGCGCGGGGGCGGAATCCTACGAGCAGTACTTC. It is translated as CASSESAGAESYEQYF.

About this clonotype: The DNA is left out, because the CDR3 cannot be placed on it with certainty; the CDR3 is given as TCRdb lists it. V is TRBV20-1 and J is TRBJ2-7; the table's D call of TRBD1 was not tested on the DNA. The germline V gene has CDR1 DFQATT and CDR2 SNEGSKA (reference sequence). The CDR3 is 16 amino acids long, termini counted. This chain's CDR3 is CSASPPQGTYACEQYF.

This rearrangement joins TRBV11-2 to TRBJ2-7, with 8 bases matching TRBD2. V trimming: 3 bases; J trimming: 2 bases; junction bases outside the gene matches: 6. The V gene's germline CDR1 is SGHAT and CDR2 FQNNGV. This CDR3 comprises 15 residues. The CDR3, as DNA: TGTGCCAGCAGCTTCCACCCGGGAGGGACCTACGAGCAGTACTTC. Its protein is CASSFHPGGTYEQYF.

The chain has TRBV30 and TRBJ1-2; TRBD1 might be the D (5 bases). The germline V and J ends were trimmed by 3 bases and 7 bases, with 9 bases remaining between them. Germline CDR1 and CDR2: GTSNPN and SVGIG (reference sequence). CDR3 length equals 11 residues. CDR3 sequence: CAWREGAGYTF. CDR3 nucleotides: TGTGCCTGGAGGGAAGGGGCTGGCTACACCTTC.

The J gene is TRBJ2-1, the V gene TRBV4-2, with 12 bases identical to TRBD2. CDR3 size: 14 residues. The trim removed 1 base at V and 8 bases at J, leaving 0 bases unmatched. Germline loops: CDR1 LGHNA, CDR2 YNFKEQ. The CDR3 protein is CASSQGLAGDEQFF. CDR3 nucleotide sequence: TGTGCCAGCAGCCAAGGACTAGCGGGAGATGAGCAGTTCTTC.

The rearrangement uses TRBV5-6 and TRBJ1-1; the D is unclear. The CDR3 extends over 12 amino acids. With 6 bases removed from V and 4 bases from J, the gap between germline ends came to 10 bases. From germline, CDR1 is SGHDT and CDR2 YYEEEE. CDR3 region: CASTRTGTEAFF. CDR3 nucleotide sequence: TGTGCCAGCACCCGCACGGGCACTGAAGCTTTCTTT.

The chain is built from TRBV12-3 or TRBV12-4 and TRBJ2-7; D call uncertain. The ends were cut back, 1 base at V and 8 bases at J, with 9 bases in the middle. CDR3 size: 12 residues. CDR3 loop: CASSLGGSKQYF. The CDR3 bases are TGTGCCAGCAGTTTAGGGGGATCGAAGCAGTACTTC.